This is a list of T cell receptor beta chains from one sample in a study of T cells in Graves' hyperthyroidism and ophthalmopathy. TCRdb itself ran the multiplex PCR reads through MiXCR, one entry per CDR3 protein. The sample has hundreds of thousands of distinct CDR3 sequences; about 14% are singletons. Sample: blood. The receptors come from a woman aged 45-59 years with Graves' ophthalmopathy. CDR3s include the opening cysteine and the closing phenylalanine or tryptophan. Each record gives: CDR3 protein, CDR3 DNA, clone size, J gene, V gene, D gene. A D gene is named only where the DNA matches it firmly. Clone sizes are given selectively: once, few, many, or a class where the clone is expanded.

CDR3aa: CSARLFGHTEAFF
CDR3nt: TGCAGTGCTAGATTATTCGGGCACACTGAAGCTTTCTTT
abundance: many
j_gene: TRBJ1-1
v_gene: TRBV20-1
d_gene: -

CDR3aa: CASSLSGTRALDTQYF
CDR3nt: TGTGCCAGCAGTTTATCCGGGACTAGGGCCCTAGATACGCAGTATTTT
abundance: -
j_gene: TRBJ2-3
v_gene: TRBV27
d_gene: TRBD2

CDR3aa: CAGGLPGADTQYF
CDR3nt: TGCGCGGGGGGGCTCCCAGGCGCAGATACGCAGTATTTT
abundance: many
j_gene: TRBJ2-3
v_gene: TRBV10-2
d_gene: -

CDR3aa: CASSSTGASGEETQYF
CDR3nt: TGTGCCAGCAGCTCAACAGGGGCTAGCGGGGAAGAGACCCAGTACTTC
abundance: many
j_gene: TRBJ2-5
v_gene: TRBV4-2
d_gene: TRBD2

CDR3aa: CASSLTLGLYNEQFF
CDR3nt: TGCGCCAGCAGCTTGACCCTGGGACTCTACAATGAGCAGTTCTTC
abundance: many
j_gene: TRBJ2-1
v_gene: TRBV5-1
d_gene: -

CDR3aa: CASIHRDRGRNEQFF
CDR3nt: TGTGCCAGCATTCACCGGGACAGGGGGCGTAATGAGCAGTTCTTC
abundance: few
j_gene: TRBJ2-1
v_gene: TRBV6-2/TRBV6-3
d_gene: TRBD1

CDR3aa: CASMEVPATNEKLFF
CDR3nt: TGTGCCAGCATGGAGGTCCCCGCAACTAATGAAAAACTGTTTTTT
abundance: many
j_gene: TRBJ1-4
v_gene: TRBV28
d_gene: -

CDR3aa: CASRGTSTGELFF
CDR3nt: TGTGCCAGCAGAGGAACCAGCACCGGGGAGCTGTTTTTT
abundance: -
j_gene: TRBJ2-2
v_gene: TRBV6-1
d_gene: -

CDR3aa: CASTSGDRGSSGELFF
CDR3nt: TGTGCCAGCACCTCGGGGGACAGGGGAAGTTCCGGGGAGCTGTTTTTT
abundance: many
j_gene: TRBJ2-2
v_gene: TRBV12-3/TRBV12-4
d_gene: TRBD1

CDR3aa: CATSDQAGGTYNEQFF
CDR3nt: TGTGCCACCAGTGATCAAGCGGGAGGAACCTACAATGAGCAGTTCTTC
abundance: many
j_gene: TRBJ2-1
v_gene: TRBV24-1
d_gene: TRBD2

CDR3aa: CASSPRRGYQETQYF
CDR3nt: TGTGCCAGCAGCCCGAGAAGGGGGTACCAAGAGACCCAGTACTTC
abundance: -
j_gene: TRBJ2-5
v_gene: TRBV9
d_gene: -

CDR3aa: CSAYQAREAYEQYF
CDR3nt: TGCAGTGCCTACCAGGCCAGGGAGGCCTACGAGCAGTACTTC
abundance: many
j_gene: TRBJ2-7
v_gene: TRBV20-1
d_gene: -

CDR3aa: CASRHNEKLFF
CDR3nt: TGTGCCAGCAGACATAATGAAAAACTGTTTTTT
abundance: few
j_gene: TRBJ1-4
v_gene: TRBV7-9
d_gene: -

CDR3aa: CSARWGQGNEQFF
CDR3nt: TGCAGTGCTAGATGGGGACAGGGAAATGAGCAGTTCTTC
abundance: -
j_gene: TRBJ2-1
v_gene: TRBV20-1
d_gene: TRBD1

CDR3aa: CASSFGGRLETQYF
CDR3nt: TGTGCCAGCAGCTTTGGCGGGAGGTTGGAGACCCAGTACTTC
abundance: many
j_gene: TRBJ2-5
v_gene: TRBV7-9
d_gene: TRBD2

CDR3aa: CASSVTRATNEKLFF
CDR3nt: TGTGCCAGCAGTGTAACCCGGGCAACTAATGAAAAACTGTTTTTT
abundance: -
j_gene: TRBJ1-4
v_gene: TRBV25-1
d_gene: -

CDR3aa: CASSQRMREGLGEQYF
CDR3nt: TGCGCCAGCAGCCAAAGGATGCGGGAGGGACTTGGGGAGCAGTACTTC
abundance: -
j_gene: TRBJ2-7
v_gene: TRBV4-1
d_gene: TRBD2

CDR3aa: CASSRQGSGEQYF
CDR3nt: TGTGCCAGCAGCCGACAGGGGAGTGGCGAGCAGTACTTC
abundance: few
j_gene: TRBJ2-7
v_gene: TRBV27
d_gene: TRBD1

CDR3aa: CASSYIGTTDTQYF
CDR3nt: TGTGCCAGCAGCTACATTGGGACCACAGATACGCAGTATTTT
abundance: many
j_gene: TRBJ2-3
v_gene: TRBV7-2
d_gene: -

CDR3aa: CASSLYRGHEQYF
CDR3nt: TGTGCCAGCAGTTTATACAGGGGCCACGAGCAGTACTTC
abundance: many
j_gene: TRBJ2-7
v_gene: TRBV27
d_gene: TRBD1

CDR3aa: CASSPRDGLAGSYEQYF
CDR3nt: TGTGCCAGCAGTCCCCGGGATGGGCTAGCGGGGTCCTACGAGCAGTACTTC
abundance: many
j_gene: TRBJ2-7
v_gene: TRBV28
d_gene: TRBD2

CDR3aa: CSARTLVRGRDEQFF
CDR3nt: TGCAGTGCTAGAACCCTAGTGAGGGGACGCGATGAGCAGTTCTTC
abundance: many
j_gene: TRBJ2-1
v_gene: TRBV20-1
d_gene: -

CDR3aa: CASSVGSATYEQYF
CDR3nt: TGTGCCAGCAGCGTAGGGTCGGCCACCTACGAGCAGTACTTC
abundance: many
j_gene: TRBJ2-7
v_gene: TRBV9
d_gene: -

CDR3aa: CASSLVGSRNQPQHF
CDR3nt: TGTGCCAGCAGCTTAGTGGGGTCCCGGAATCAGCCCCAGCATTTT
abundance: -
j_gene: TRBJ1-5
v_gene: TRBV7-9
d_gene: -

CDR3aa: CSVEAGADTQYF
CDR3nt: TGCAGCGTTGAAGCGGGAGCCGATACGCAGTATTTT
abundance: -
j_gene: TRBJ2-3
v_gene: TRBV29-1
d_gene: -

CDR3aa: CASSLSGLNEQFF
CDR3nt: TGTGCCAGCAGCCTAAGCGGTCTCAATGAGCAGTTCTTC
abundance: -
j_gene: TRBJ2-1
v_gene: TRBV7-2
d_gene: -

CDR3aa: CASSQVSGTGAYNEQFF
CDR3nt: TGTGCCAGCAGCCAAGTCTCCGGGACAGGAGCCTACAATGAGCAGTTCTTC
abundance: many
j_gene: TRBJ2-1
v_gene: TRBV3-1
d_gene: TRBD1

CDR3aa: CASSPSGPGGFRNQPQHF
CDR3nt: TGTGCCAGCAGCCCTAGCGGGCCAGGGGGCTTTCGCAATCAGCCCCAGCATTTT
abundance: many
j_gene: TRBJ1-5
v_gene: TRBV7-9
d_gene: TRBD1

CDR3aa: CSVAGATGALSGANVLTF
CDR3nt: TGCAGCGTCGCCGGAGCGACAGGAGCACTCTCTGGGGCCAACGTCCTGACTTTC
abundance: few
j_gene: TRBJ2-6
v_gene: TRBV29-1
d_gene: -

CDR3aa: CASSSNYMGNEQFF
CDR3nt: TGTGCCAGCAGCTCGAACTACATGGGCAATGAGCAGTTCTTC
abundance: many
j_gene: TRBJ2-1
v_gene: TRBV7-9
d_gene: -

CDR3aa: CASIYGAENTEAFF
CDR3nt: TGTGCCAGTATTTACGGGGCCGAGAACACTGAAGCTTTCTTT
abundance: -
j_gene: TRBJ1-1
v_gene: TRBV19
d_gene: -

CDR3aa: CASSQDFSSSYNSPLHF
CDR3nt: TGCGCCAGCAGCCAAGATTTCAGTAGCTCCTATAATTCACCCCTCCACTTT
abundance: many
j_gene: TRBJ1-6
v_gene: TRBV4-3
d_gene: -

CDR3aa: CASSFLGLAAGGEQFF
CDR3nt: TGTGCCAGCAGCTTTCTCGGACTAGCCGCGGGGGGTGAGCAGTTCTTC
abundance: many
j_gene: TRBJ2-1
v_gene: TRBV7-3
d_gene: TRBD2

CDR3aa: CASSATGQGVFQPQHF
CDR3nt: TGTGCCAGTAGTGCAACGGGACAGGGGGTGTTTCAGCCCCAGCATTTT
abundance: -
j_gene: TRBJ1-5
v_gene: TRBV19
d_gene: TRBD1

CDR3aa: CATSDLGQGNYNEQFF
CDR3nt: TGTGCCACCAGTGACCTGGGACAGGGGAACTACAATGAGCAGTTCTTC
abundance: -
j_gene: TRBJ2-1
v_gene: TRBV24-1
d_gene: TRBD1

CDR3aa: CASSQDASRTYEQYF
CDR3nt: TGTGCCAGCAGCCAAGACGCTAGCCGAACCTACGAGCAGTACTTC
abundance: many
j_gene: TRBJ2-7
v_gene: TRBV3-1
d_gene: -

CDR3aa: CASSLAGSGRGEQFF
CDR3nt: TGTGCCAGCAGCTTAGCTGGCTCCGGGCGGGGTGAGCAGTTCTTC
abundance: -
j_gene: TRBJ2-1
v_gene: TRBV7-2
d_gene: -

CDR3aa: CASSATSGMNNEQFF
CDR3nt: TGTGCCAGCAGCGCGACTAGCGGGATGAACAATGAGCAGTTCTTC
abundance: few
j_gene: TRBJ2-1
v_gene: TRBV7-3
d_gene: TRBD2

CDR3aa: CASSLALAGPNTGELFF
CDR3nt: TGCGCCAGCAGCTTGGCGCTAGCGGGGCCGAACACCGGGGAGCTGTTTTTT
abundance: many
j_gene: TRBJ2-2
v_gene: TRBV5-1
d_gene: TRBD2

CDR3aa: CASSLRGYNSPLHF
CDR3nt: TGTGCCAGCAGTTTACGGGGTTATAATTCACCCCTCCACTTT
abundance: many
j_gene: TRBJ1-6
v_gene: TRBV28
d_gene: -

CDR3aa: CASSQGGGYTF
CDR3nt: TGTGCCAGCAGCCAGGGAGGAGGCTACACCTTC
abundance: many
j_gene: TRBJ1-2
v_gene: TRBV3-1
d_gene: -

CDR3aa: CATQGFGYGYTF
CDR3nt: TGTGCCACCCAGGGGTTTGGCTATGGCTACACCTTC
abundance: many
j_gene: TRBJ1-2
v_gene: TRBV6-2/TRBV6-3
d_gene: -

CDR3aa: CSARDFQRTSYEQYF
CDR3nt: TGCAGTGCTAGAGATTTTCAGAGGACTTCCTACGAGCAGTACTTC
abundance: many
j_gene: TRBJ2-7
v_gene: TRBV20-1
d_gene: -